The TCR beta chain under discussion was sequenced for a study of shared clonotypes between healthy human individuals. General study points: Several donors shared approximately 5% of their naive CD4 clonotypes.

Sequencing was at deep level. Here immunoSEQ multiplex PCR was the method, and the copy in TCRdb shows in-frame clones only, minus some. The data show about 2.3 million clones, 85% to 95% seen once. Germline V gene data show CDR1 as SQVTM and CDR2 as ANQGSEA. CDR3 size: 13 residues. V lost 6 bases to trimming and J lost 2 bases, with 13 bases between them. As concerns this clone: Its matching antigen is unknown.

The TCR originated in a man between 18 and 35 years old in good health. Some clones in this sample may be carry-over from other donors' samples. The chain employs TRBV29-1 and TRBJ2-5; tentatively, D is TRBD1 (6 bases). The sequenced sample consisted of naive CD4+ T cells from PBMCs. Subset here: CD45RA+ positively selected. This chain's CDR3 is CSVPGQVQETQYF. The CDR3 nucleotides read TGCAGCGTACCGGGACAAGTTCAAGAGACCCAGTACTTC. The full variable domain, completed using reference TRBV29-1 and TRBJ2-5, is SAVISQKPSRDICQRGTSLTIQCQVDSQVTMMFWYRQQPGQSLTLIATANQGSEATYESGFVIDKFPISRPNLTFSTLTVSNMSPEDSSIYLCSVPGQVQETQYFGPGTRLLVL.